This T cell receptor beta chain was found in a study of cytomegalovirus exposure and HLA in healthy donors. Study context: There were about 86 million unique TCRs (from HLA-typed donors) in an early data release. Study-level results: Specificity for CMV antigens was confirmed in vitro for a few of the CMV-associated chains.

At collection, donors were nominally healthy, but unrecorded immune exposures were probable. J was trimmed by 4 bases and V by 6 bases; bases with no gene match: 6. The length of the CDR3 is 14 residues. Germline CDR1 reads SGHTA; CDR2 reads FQGNSA. For this clone: Antigen specificity is unknown.

The PCR used 60 Vbeta and 13 Jbeta primers. Measured with immunoSEQ multiplex PCR; TCRdb has only the in-frame clones, and not every one. This listing includes tens of thousands of clones. The rearrangement joins TRBV7-2 to TRBJ2-3, with 8 nucleotides matching TRBD2. The material sequenced was PBMCs. The clonotype was recovered from a woman aged 60 to 75 in good health and CMV-seronegative. In DNA, the CDR3 is TGTGCCAGCAGACCTTCTAGCGGGCCAGATACGCAGTATTTT. It translates to CASRPSSGPDTQYF. The full variable domain, completed using reference TRBV7-2 and TRBJ2-3, is GAGVSQSPSNKVTEKGKDVELRCDPISGHTALYWYRQSLGQGLEFLIYFQGNSAPDKSGLPSDRFSAERTGGSVSTLTIQRTQQEDSAVYLCASRPSSGPDTQYFGPGTRLTVL.